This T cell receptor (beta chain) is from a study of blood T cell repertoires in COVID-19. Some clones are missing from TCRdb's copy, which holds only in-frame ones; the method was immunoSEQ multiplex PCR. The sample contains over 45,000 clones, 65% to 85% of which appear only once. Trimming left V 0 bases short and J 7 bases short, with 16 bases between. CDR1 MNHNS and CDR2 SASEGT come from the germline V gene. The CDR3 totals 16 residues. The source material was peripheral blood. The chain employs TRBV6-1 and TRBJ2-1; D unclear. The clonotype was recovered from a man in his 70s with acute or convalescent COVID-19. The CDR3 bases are TGTGCCAGCAGTGAAGCATCTAGTCTTGCTGCGAATGAGCAGTTCTTC. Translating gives CASSEASSLAANEQFF.